The subject of this entry is one T cell receptor beta chain. Its target is not known. These data belong to a study of identifying expanded T cells in peripheral blood. Collection occurred without any documented infections or immune events in donors. CDR1 SGHNT and CDR2 YYREEE come from the germline V gene (reference sequence). The CDR3 has 14 residues. V lost 6 bases to trimming and J lost 4 bases, with 16 bases between them. Here immunoSEQ multiplex PCR was the method, and the copy in TCRdb shows in-frame clones only, minus some. The sample consists of 81,000 or so clones, 84% of them appearing once. Overall study findings and caveats: Roughly two-week clone count variance significantly increased as total template count grew. Technical replicates showed about 1.2 changed clones; two weeks approximately 15; four weeks 19.

This sequence originates from a person aged 18 to 69 in good health. Input material: blood. The gene calls are TRBV5-4 and TRBJ2-5, with TRBD2 as a possible D gene (7 bases). The CDR3 loop is CASTTGGRGETQYF. For the CDR3, the DNA is TGTGCCAGCACGACGGGGGGCCGAGGAGAGACCCAGTACTTC. The full variable domain, rest sourced from reference TRBV5-4 and TRBJ2-5, is ETGVTQSPTHLIKTRGQQVTLRCSSQSGHNTVSWYQQALGQGPQFIFQYYREEENGRGNFPPRFSGLQFPNYSSELNVNALELDDSALYLCASTTGGRGETQYFGPGTRLLVL.